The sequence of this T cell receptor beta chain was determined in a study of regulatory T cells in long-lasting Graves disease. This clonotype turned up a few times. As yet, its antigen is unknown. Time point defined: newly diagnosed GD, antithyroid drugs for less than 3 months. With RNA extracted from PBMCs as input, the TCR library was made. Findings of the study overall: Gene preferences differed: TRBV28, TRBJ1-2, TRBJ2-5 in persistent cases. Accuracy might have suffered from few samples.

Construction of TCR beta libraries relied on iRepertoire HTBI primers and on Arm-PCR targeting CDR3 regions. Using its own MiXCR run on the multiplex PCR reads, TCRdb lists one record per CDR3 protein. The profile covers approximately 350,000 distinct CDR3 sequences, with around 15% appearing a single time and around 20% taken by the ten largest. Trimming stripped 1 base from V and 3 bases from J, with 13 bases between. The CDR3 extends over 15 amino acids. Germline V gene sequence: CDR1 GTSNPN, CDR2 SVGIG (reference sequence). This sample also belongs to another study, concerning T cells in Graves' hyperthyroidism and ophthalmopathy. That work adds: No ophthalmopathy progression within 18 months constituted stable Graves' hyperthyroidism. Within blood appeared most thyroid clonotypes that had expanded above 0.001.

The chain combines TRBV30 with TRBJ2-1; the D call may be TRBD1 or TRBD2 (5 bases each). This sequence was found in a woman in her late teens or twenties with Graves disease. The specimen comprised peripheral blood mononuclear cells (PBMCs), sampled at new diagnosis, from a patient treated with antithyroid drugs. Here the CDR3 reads CAWSGDRSDYNEQFF. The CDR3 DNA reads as TGTGCCTGGAGTGGGGACCGGTCGGACTACAATGAGCAGTTCTTC.